These T cell receptor beta chains were read from a single sample in a study of cytomegalovirus exposure and HLA in healthy donors. The table came from immunoSEQ multiplex PCR; TCRdb's copy has only in-frame clones and leaves some out. The data contain about 120,000 clones, approximately 80% of them singletons. Specimen: PBMCs. The receptors stem from a woman in her 40s in good health and CMV-seronegative. CDR3s include the opening cysteine and the closing phenylalanine or tryptophan. The D gene is left open where the match is weak. Clone size is stated in some rows and not others, as once, few, many or a class when expanded.

TRBV4-2,few,TRBJ1-1,TRBD1,TGTGCCAGCAGCCAAGGCCGGGACAGTGAAGCTTTCTTT,CASSQGRDSEAFF
TRBV10-2,-,TRBJ2-1,-,TGCGCCAGCAGTGAGGAACTAGCCAGGGAAGACAATGAGCAGTTCTTC,CASSEELAREDNEQFF
TRBV11-2,-,TRBJ1-1,-,TGTGCCAGCAGTAAAAGGGCAGGGGATTCCCCCGTCTTCTTT,CASSKRAGDSPVFF
TRBV28,-,TRBJ2-5,TRBD2,TGTGCCAGCAGTTTGTTAGCGGGAGTAGAGACCCAGTACTTC,CASSLLAGVETQYF
TRBV30,-,TRBJ2-1,TRBD2,TGTGCCTGGAGTCTGACCAAGCGGGGCAACAATGAGCAGTTCTTC,CAWSLTKRGNNEQFF
TRBV6-5,few,TRBJ1-1,-,TGTGCCAGCAGACTCAACCAGGGGATGGGGACTGAAGCTTTCTTT,CASRLNQGMGTEAFF
TRBV7-8,-,TRBJ1-2,TRBD1,TGTGCCAGCAGCGCCTCGGGACAGCTCTATGGCTACACCTTC,CASSASGQLYGYTF
TRBV2,-,TRBJ1-2,-,TGTGCCAGCAGCCTCCCCGGGGAAGGTGGCTACACCTTC,CASSLPGEGGYTF
TRBV4-2,-,TRBJ2-7,TRBD1,TGTGCCAGCAGCCAAGATCCTGGACAGGACTACGAGCAGTACTTC,CASSQDPGQDYEQYF
TRBV10-3,once,TRBJ1-2,TRBD1,TGTGCCATCAGTGTCGACAGGGACGGCGGCTACACCTTC,CAISVDRDGGYTF
TRBV6-5,-,TRBJ2-7,TRBD1,TGTGCCAGCAGTCGAGGACAGGGCTACGAGCAGTACTTC,CASSRGQGYEQYF
TRBV6-5,-,TRBJ2-7,-,TGTGCCAGCAGTGCCGGCTACGAGCAGTACTTC,CASSAGYEQYF
TRBV6-6,-,TRBJ1-2,TRBD1,TGTGCCAGCAGTTATCCAGCCGGGACAGGAGGCTACACCTTC,CASSYPAGTGGYTF
TRBV27,once,TRBJ1-2,-,TGTGCCAGCAGTTTAAATCCAGGGTACTATGGCTACACCTTC,CASSLNPGYYGYTF
TRBV5-1,few,TRBJ1-4,TRBD1,TGCGCCAGCAGCATAGGACAGGCCATTAATGAAAAACTGTTTTTT,CASSIGQAINEKLFF
TRBV11-2,-,TRBJ2-7,TRBD1,TGTGCCAGCAGCTTAGGGGGGACAGGTAGACGCTACGAGCAGTACTTC,CASSLGGTGRRYEQYF
TRBV11-3,-,TRBJ2-7,TRBD2,TGTGCCAGCAGCTTAGATCTAGGGACTAGCGGGAGCCGGTACGAGCAGTACTTC,CASSLDLGTSGSRYEQYF
TRBV27,-,TRBJ2-3,TRBD2,TGTGCCAGCAGTTCCGGGACTAGCGGGAGCACAGATACGCAGTATTTT,CASSSGTSGSTDTQYF
TRBV14,once,TRBJ2-1,TRBD2,TGTGCCAGCAGCCAAGATTGGACTAGCGGGAGAGGTGAGCAGTTCTTC,CASSQDWTSGRGEQFF
TRBV7-2,-,TRBJ2-7,TRBD2,TGTGCCAGCAGCTTAAGTAGCGGGCCGTCCTACGAGCAGTACTTC,CASSLSSGPSYEQYF
TRBV7-8,-,TRBJ1-5,TRBD1,TGTGCCAGCAGCTTAGTGGACAGGGCTCAGCCCCAGCATTTT,CASSLVDRAQPQHF
TRBV6-5,few,TRBJ1-4,TRBD1,TGTGCCAGCAGTCGACAGGGTGGTGAAAAACTGTTTTTT,CASSRQGGEKLFF
TRBV9,-,TRBJ2-2,-,TGTGCCAGCAGCGTAGAGGCAGGGCTGGGCACCGGGGAGCTGTTTTTT,CASSVEAGLGTGELFF